This TCR beta chain was recovered during a study of molecular identifiers for immune sequencing clone quantification. TCRdb used MiXCR to reprocess the PCR reads, holding one entry per CDR3 protein. The sample has some 650,000 distinct CDR3 sequences; approximately 20% are singletons. Many counts were recorded for this clonotype. The CDR3 length is 15 residues. The V and J ends lost 7 bases and 4 bases, in that order; junction bases with no gene match: 9. The V gene is TRBV12-3 or TRBV12-4, the J gene TRBJ2-3, with 9 bases fitting TRBD2. The material sequenced was naive CD8+ T cells from blood, with Jurkat cell RNA spiked in. Subset here: FACS-sorted CD8+CD4-CCR7+CD45RA+ naive T cells. The sequence came from a human donor in good health. Some libraries in this study had Jurkat cell RNA spiked in. The CDR3 loop reads CASTGPERGADTQYF. CDR3 in DNA: TGTGCCAGCACCGGACCGGAGCGGGGGGCAGATACGCAGTATTTT.